The clone carrying this T cell receptor (beta chain) was seen a few times. The antigen is unknown. The data belong to a study of T cells after yellow fever vaccination. Overall study results and limits: The study found a weaker secondary response that peaked faster, day 5 versus 15. Subsequent to the booster, the majority of primary-vaccination clones reappeared (96% CD4, roughly 90% CD8).

The germline V gene has CDR1 SGHTS and CDR2 YDEGEE. The CDR3 is 13 amino acids. V was clipped by 0 bases and J by 9 bases, with 10 bases between them. From the 5' RACE reads, TCRdb called clonotypes with MiXCR, one entry per CDR3 protein. The sample holds around 310,000 distinct CDR3 sequences, 3% to 4.5% seen once. The receptor comes from a young man who received the YFV17D yellow fever vaccine. The material sequenced was PBMCs, taken 5 days after the yellow fever booster vaccination. The chain joins TRBV5-8 to TRBJ2-1; D not certain. CDR3 protein: CASSLVYAAEQFF. CDR3 nucleotides: TGTGCCAGCAGCTTGGTCTACGCGGCTGAGCAGTTCTTC.